A selection of T cell receptor beta chains follows, all from one sample in a study of regulatory T cells in long-lasting Graves disease. One entry per CDR3 protein, called by TCRdb with MiXCR from the multiplex PCR reads. The sample gives 540,000 or so distinct CDR3 sequences, 13% of which show up once; 10% is in the top ten. In addition, the sample was reused for a study of T cells in Graves' hyperthyroidism and ophthalmopathy.

The specimen comprised peripheral blood mononuclear cells (PBMCs), sampled at new diagnosis, from a patient treated with antithyroid drugs. The receptors were sampled from a man younger than 40 with Graves disease. Both conserved end residues are part of each CDR3. A D gene is named only where the DNA matches it firmly. Size is stated for part of the rows, as once, few or many counts, or as a class when the clone is expanded.

V gene	clone size	D gene	J gene	CDR3 DNA	CDR3 protein
TRBV18	many	-	TRBJ1-5	TGTGCCAGCTCACAGGCGGTTAGCAATCAGCCCCAGCATTTT	CASSQAVSNQPQHF
TRBV15	few	-	TRBJ2-2	TGTGCCACCAGGGGAGCCTGGGGGAGACGGGAAGTAACCGGGGAGCTGTTTTTT	CATRGAWGRREVTGELFF
TRBV10-1	many	-	TRBJ1-1	TGCGCCAGCCAACGGGGATGGGGCACTGAAGCTTTCTTT	CASQRGWGTEAFF
TRBV29-1	many	TRBD2	TRBJ2-7	TGCAGCGTTACAACCGGGACTAGCGACTCCTACGAGCAGTACTTC	CSVTTGTSDSYEQYF
TRBV2	many	-	TRBJ1-1	TGTGCCAGCAGTCCCAGGGGCCCAAACACTGAAGCTTTCTTT	CASSPRGPNTEAFF
TRBV6-1	few	-	TRBJ1-2	TGTGCCAGCAGTGAAAGACGGCTCAAGGAGGGTGGCTACACCTTC	CASSERRLKEGGYTF
TRBV5-1	-	TRBD1	TRBJ1-2	TGCGCCAGCAGCTCGGGACAGGGAAGTTATGGCTACACCTTC	CASSSGQGSYGYTF
TRBV9	-	TRBD2	TRBJ2-5	TGTGCCAGCAGCGTAGAAGGGACTAGCTATCGACAAGAGACCCAGTACTTC	CASSVEGTSYRQETQYF
TRBV29-1	many	TRBD2	TRBJ2-7	TGCAGCGTTGTGACTAGCGGGATTGCCTACGAGCAGTACTTC	CSVVTSGIAYEQYF
TRBV7-6	few	-	TRBJ1-2	TGTGCCAGCAGCACTGGCCCCGGCAGGACTAACTATGGCTACACCTTC	CASSTGPGRTNYGYTF
TRBV13	many	-	TRBJ2-1	TGTGCCAGCAGCCAACGGACTAACTCCTACAATGAGCAGTTCTTC	CASSQRTNSYNEQFF
TRBV5-1	-	TRBD1	TRBJ1-1	TGCGCCAGCAGCTTGGTCGGGACAGGGGGCGGAACTGAAGCTTTCTTT	CASSLVGTGGGTEAFF
TRBV28	many	TRBD2	TRBJ2-2	TGTGCCAGCAGTTTAGACGGACTAGCGTCCGGGGAGCTGTTTTTT	CASSLDGLASGELFF
TRBV2	-	TRBD1	TRBJ1-6	TGTGCCAGCAGAGAGACGGGACAGGGAGTTCTGAGCTCCTATAATTCACCCCTCCACTTT	CASRETGQGVLSSYNSPLHF
TRBV7-2	-	TRBD1	TRBJ1-2	TGTGCCAGCAGCTTAGGGACAGGTCTCGAAGGCGGCTACACCTTC	CASSLGTGLEGGYTF
TRBV19	many	TRBD2	TRBJ2-3	TGTGCCAGTAGCCTCCGCCCTAGCGGGAGGACCTCAGATACGCAGTATTTT	CASSLRPSGRTSDTQYF
TRBV28	many	-	TRBJ1-1	TGTGCCAGCATGCCGAACGGCCGGATAGGAGCTTTCTTT	CASMPNGRIGAFF
TRBV6-2/TRBV6-3	-	TRBD2	TRBJ2-2	TGTGCCAGCGGGCGGACTAGCGGGAACACCGGGGAGCTGTTTTTT	CASGRTSGNTGELFF
TRBV5-1	-	TRBD2	TRBJ2-1	TGCGCCAGCAACTGGCCCCGGCTAGCGGGAGATAGCAATGAGCAGTTCTTC	CASNWPRLAGDSNEQFF
TRBV27	few	TRBD1	TRBJ1-4	TGTGCCAGCAGTTTACAACAGGGGGCGCTAGGGAAACTGTTTTTT	CASSLQQGALGKLFF
TRBV6-5	many	-	TRBJ2-2	TGTGCCAGCAGTTTCGGGACCAAGCGGTACACCGGGGAGCTGTTTTTT	CASSFGTKRYTGELFF
TRBV20-1	few	-	TRBJ2-2	TGCAGTGCTAGACGTGATACCGGGGAGCTGTTTTTT	CSARRDTGELFF
TRBV30	-	-	TRBJ2-7	TGTGCCTGGAGTGTGGGGGCTGGGGACGAGCAGTACTTC	CAWSVGAGDEQYF
TRBV5-4	-	TRBD2	TRBJ2-3	TGTGCCAGCAGCTTAGGGGCGGGAGAAACAGATACGCAGTATTTT	CASSLGAGETDTQYF
TRBV10-3	-	-	TRBJ2-3	TGTGCCATCAGTGAGCTTAGCCTAGCTACAGATACGCAGTATTTT	CAISELSLATDTQYF
TRBV2	many	-	TRBJ2-1	TGTGCCAGCAGTGTTACAGCTACCTACAATGAGCAGTTCTTC	CASSVTATYNEQFF
TRBV10-3	-	TRBD1	TRBJ1-2	TGTGCCATCAGTGAGCACCAGGGGGCGATCGACTATGGCTACACCTTC	CAISEHQGAIDYGYTF
TRBV13	many	-	TRBJ2-2	TGTGCCAGCAGCTTAGGCTCCTGGCAGGGCCTGAACACCGGGGAGCTGTTTTTT	CASSLGSWQGLNTGELFF
TRBV5-1	many	-	TRBJ2-3	TGCGCCAGCAGCTTAAGTGTCCCCAGGTCAGATACGCAGTATTTT	CASSLSVPRSDTQYF
TRBV30	few	-	TRBJ1-3	TGTGCCTGGTTTAGATCTGGAAACACCATATATTTT	CAWFRSGNTIYF
TRBV5-1	-	TRBD2	TRBJ2-3	TGCGCCAGCAGCTTGGAAGGGCGCGGGAGATTGGGGACAGATACGCAGTATTTT	CASSLEGRGRLGTDTQYF
TRBV5-6	-	-	TRBJ2-7	TGTGCCAGCAGCCTGTCGTACAACGAGCAGTACTTC	CASSLSYNEQYF
TRBV2	many	-	TRBJ1-1	TGTGCCAGCCGTCGAGCGATGAACACTGAAGCTTTCTTT	CASRRAMNTEAFF
TRBV20-1	-	-	TRBJ1-6	TGCAGTGCTAGAGATTGGGCCGACTATCATAATTCACCCCTCCACTTT	CSARDWADYHNSPLHF
TRBV5-5	few	-	TRBJ2-1	TGTGCCAGCAGCTTGTCCCCGGACCCCTTTTACAATGAGCAGTTCTTC	CASSLSPDPFYNEQFF